These T cell receptor beta chains were read from a single sample in a study of a mutant IDH1 vaccine in newly diagnosed glioma. What these receptors recognize is not known. Assay: immunoSEQ multiplex PCR; the TCRdb copy retains only in-frame clones and omits some. The sample includes roughly 120,000 clones, around 80% seen only once; the top ten take 5.5%. Here the sequenced sample was PBMCs, taken from a glioma patient whose treatment included an IDH1 peptide vaccine. These receptors all stem from a man between 40 and 49 years old with glioma. Each CDR3 is given with its conserved first and last residue. The D gene is left open where the match is weak.

d_gene: .; len: 16; j_gene: TRBJ2-6; v_gene: TRBV5-4; CDR3aa: CASSLGTFSGANVLTF
d_gene: .; len: 14; j_gene: TRBJ2-4; v_gene: TRBV4-1; CDR3aa: CASSQEGALGIQYF
d_gene: .; len: 14; j_gene: TRBJ2-7; v_gene: TRBV10-3; CDR3aa: CAISESGGLNEQYF
d_gene: .; len: 12; j_gene: TRBJ1-2; v_gene: TRBV28; CDR3aa: CASTSFEVGYTF
d_gene: TRBD1; len: 13; j_gene: TRBJ2-7; v_gene: TRBV5-1; CDR3aa: CASSFNRGGEQYF
d_gene: .; len: 11; j_gene: TRBJ2-7; v_gene: TRBV7-9; CDR3aa: CASTADLEQYF
d_gene: .; len: 12; j_gene: TRBJ1-6; v_gene: TRBV4-2; CDR3aa: CASSQEQELLHF
d_gene: .; len: 15; j_gene: TRBJ1-1; v_gene: TRBV5-1; CDR3aa: CASSLDTVSTTEAFF
d_gene: .; len: 14; j_gene: TRBJ2-3; v_gene: TRBV5-1; CDR3aa: CASSAPTGTDTQYF
d_gene: TRBD1; len: 14; j_gene: TRBJ2-2; v_gene: TRBV19; CDR3aa: CASSSRTGKGELFF
d_gene: .; len: 14; j_gene: TRBJ1-5; v_gene: TRBV28; CDR3aa: CASSPSGRNQPQHF